This TCR beta chain was captured by sequencing in a study of blood T cells in healthy people across ages. A sample-barcoded 5' primer and a J-beta primer mix were used in a second PCR of roughly 6 to 11 cycles. Using its own MiXCR run on the 5' RACE reads, TCRdb lists one record per CDR3 protein. The profile covers about 1,000,000 distinct CDR3 sequences, with less than 50% appearing a single time and approximately 17% taken by the ten largest. V gave up 7 bases and J gave up 9 bases; unmatched junction bases: 6. Germline V gene sequence: CDR1 MNHEY, CDR2 SMNVEV (reference sequence). The CDR3 is 13 residues long.

Material for sequencing was blood. The TCR sequence derives from a woman aged 60-75 years in good health. V usage is TRBV27 and J usage is TRBJ1-6; 7 bases match TRBD1. The CDR3 is CASKIGTASPLHF. Written as DNA, the CDR3 is TGTGCCAGCAAAATAGGGACAGCTTCACCCCTCCACTTT.